The 32 T cell receptor beta chains given below trace back to one sample, sequenced in a study of radiation and T cells in renal cell carcinoma. Libraries were prepared by immunoSEQ multiplex PCR; TCRdb keeps only in-frame clonotypes and omits some of them. The table shows 15,000 to 20,000 clones, with about 50% occurring only once. Described treatment: 15 Gy SBRT to primary tumor, nephrectomy 4 weeks later. The source material was tumor tissue, sampled from a patient whose treatment included radiotherapy and nephrectomy. These receptors all stem from a man aged 45-65 years with renal cell carcinoma.

CDR3 nucleotide sequence: TGTGCCAGCAGCTTGGTTTCGAGTCGGGAGACCCAGTACTTC. Translating gives CASSLVSSRETQYF. The rearrangement joins TRBV5-6 to TRBJ2-5, with D unresolved. V lost 0 bases and J lost 5, with 11 bases in between. Germline CDR1 SGHDT, CDR2 YYEEEE. This CDR3 comprises 14 residues.

Only a few counts were recorded for this clone. The chain couples TRBV7-9 to TRBJ2-7; D is perhaps TRBD2 (5 bases). The CDR3 is 13 amino acids. Germline lookup yields CDR1 SEHNR and CDR2 FQNEAQ (reference sequence). V lost 7 bases and J 3 bases, leaving 13 bases between the germline ends. Here the CDR3 DNA reads TGTGCCAGCATAGGTGTAGGGAGCTACGAGCAGTACTTC. It is translated as CASIGVGSYEQYF.

The genes are TRBV27 and TRBJ2-3; no clear D. Germline lookup yields CDR1 MNHEY and CDR2 SMNVEV (reference sequence). V lost 2 bases, J lost 1 base, and 1 base lay in between. The CDR3 is 12 residues long. Written as DNA, the CDR3 is TGTGCCAGCAGTTTAGGCACAGATACGCAGTATTTT. Translated: CASSLGTDTQYF.

The chain uses TRBV6-5 and TRBJ1-4; 7 nucleotides agree with TRBD1. With V trimmed by 4 bases and J by 3 bases, 2 bases remained unmatched. Per the germline V gene, CDR1 is MNHEY and CDR2 is SVGAGI. The CDR3 spans 14 residues. The CDR3 DNA follows: TGTGCCAGCAGTTCCAGGGGGTCTAATGAAAAACTGTTTTTT. It encodes CASSSRGSNEKLFF.

This sequence joins TRBV2 and TRBJ1-2; D is undetermined. CDR1 and CDR2 (germline): SNHLY, FYNNEI. This CDR3 contains 13 residues. V lost 5 bases to trimming and J lost 2 bases, with 9 bases between them. CDR3: CASSYSENYGYTF. CDR3 nucleotide sequence: TGTGCCAGCAGTTACAGTGAAAACTATGGCTACACCTTC.

This clone was seen just once. This chain connects TRBV27 to TRBJ2-5; tentatively, D is TRBD1 (6 bases). The germline V gene encodes CDR1 MNHEY and CDR2 SMNVEV (reference sequence). V dropped 7 bases and J dropped 4 bases, with 10 bases sitting between them. There are 12 residues in the CDR3. The CDR3 loop reads CASKEGGETQYF. CDR3 DNA: TGTGCCAGCAAGGAAGGGGGAGAGACCCAGTACTTC.

The J gene is TRBJ1-1, the V gene TRBV2; no reliable D call. V was cut by 5 bases and J by 1 base, with 5 bases left in between. CDR3 length: 12 amino acids. Germline V gene sequence: CDR1 SNHLY, CDR2 FYNNEI. CDR3 DNA sequence: TGTGCCAGCAGTTTCTGGAACACTGAAGCTTTCTTT. Its translation is CASSFWNTEAFF.

In DNA form, the CDR3 reads TGTGCCAGCAGCTTATACTCGCCGAACACCGGGGAGCTGTTTTTT. Translation: CASSLYSPNTGELFF. The chain employs TRBV7-9 and TRBJ2-2; D is unresolved. Germline CDR1 and CDR2: SEHNR and FQNEAQ (reference sequence). V dropped 2 bases and J dropped 0 bases, with 7 bases sitting between them. This CDR3 contains 15 residues.

The CDR3 reads CASSSVQGAGSQYF. The CDR3 DNA follows: TGTGCCAGCAGCTCCGTCCAGGGGGCCGGGTCCCAGTACTTC. The V gene is TRBV14, the J gene TRBJ2-5, with 8 bases that match TRBD1. V lost 5 bases to trimming and J lost 9 bases; unmatched junction nucleotides: 11. The CDR3 contains 14 residues. Germline V gene data show CDR1 as SGHDN and CDR2 as FVKESK. The whole variable domain, remainder taken from reference TRBV14 and TRBJ2-5, is EAGVTQFPSHSVIEKGQTVTLRCDPISGHDNLYWYRRVMGKEIKFLLHFVKESKQDESGMPNNRFLAERTGGTYSTLKVQPAELEDSGVYFCASSSVQGAGSQYFGPGTRLLVL.

The rearrangement joins TRBV5-1 to TRBJ1-1, with D possibly matching TRBD1 (6 bases). Trimming stripped 7 bases from V and 1 base from J, with 14 bases between. This CDR3 comprises 14 residues. The V gene's germline CDR1 is SGHRS and CDR2 YFSETQ. The CDR3 DNA sequence: TGCGCCAGCGCTTCCGGACAGCCGAACACTGAAGCTTTCTTT. Its protein is CASASGQPNTEAFF.

The chain couples TRBV5-1 to TRBJ2-3, with D perhaps given as TRBD1 or TRBD2 (5 bases each). Germline V gene data show CDR1 as SGHRS and CDR2 as YFSETQ. The CDR3 covers 13 residues. Deletions cut 2 bases from V and 5 bases from J, with 9 bases between. CDR3 sequence reads: CASSFWGRDTQYF. CDR3 nucleotide sequence: TGCGCCAGCAGCTTTTGGGGACGAGATACGCAGTATTTT.

V is TRBV25-1 and J is TRBJ2-5, with TRBD2 identical over 9 bases. CDR1 is MGHDK and CDR2 is SYGVNS in the germline V gene. V lost 2 bases to trimming and J lost 2 bases; unmatched junction nucleotides: 6. The CDR3 contains 16 residues. The CDR3 DNA reads as TGTGCCAGCAGTGAAGGTGCTAGCGGGAATCAAGAGACCCAGTACTTC. Its protein is CASSEGASGNQETQYF.

This rearrangement joins TRBV18 to TRBJ2-1; 9 bases match TRBD2. V lost 6 bases, J lost 2 bases, and 5 bases stayed unmatched. The germline gives CDR1 KGHSH, CDR2 LQKENI. There are 15 residues in the CDR3. CDR3 nucleotide sequence: TGTGCCAGCTCCCAAGGCGGGGGGGCCTACAATGAGCAGTTCTTC. Translation gives CASSQGGGAYNEQFF.

V usage is TRBV7-9 and J usage is TRBJ2-7, with TRBD2 matching 8 bases. The trim removed 5 bases at V and 5 bases at J, leaving 8 bases unmatched. This CDR3 has 14 residues. Germline V gene lookup returns CDR1 SEHNR and CDR2 FQNEAQ (reference sequence). The CDR3 DNA reads TGTGCCAGCAGCCAGGTCGGGGGGGCGGACGAGCAGTACTTC. It translates to CASSQVGGADEQYF.

The chain is built from TRBV2 and TRBJ1-6; TRBD1 aligns across 8 bases. Per germline, CDR1 SNHLY and CDR2 FYNNEI. The trim removed 6 bases at V and 10 bases at J, leaving 2 bases unmatched. CDR3 length: 12 amino acids. DNA for the CDR3: TGTGCCAGCAGGGGGACAGGCTCACCCCTCCACTTT. This gives the protein CASRGTGSPLHF.

This clone appeared a few times. V is TRBV19 and J is TRBJ1-5; D remains ambiguous. This CDR3 comprises 12 residues. Germline CDR1 and CDR2: LNHDA and SQIVND (reference sequence). The ends were cut back, 6 bases at V and 1 base at J, with 4 bases in the middle. The chain's CDR3 is CASRPSNQPQHF. The DNA of the CDR3 is TGTGCCAGTAGGCCAAGCAATCAGCCCCAGCATTTT.

The rearrangement uses TRBV5-5 and TRBJ2-3, with TRBD2 as a possible D gene (5 bases). V was cut by 4 bases and J by 0 bases, with 6 bases left in between. The CDR3 consists of 13 residues. The germline V gene encodes CDR1 SGHKS and CDR2 YYEKEE (reference sequence). CDR3 amino acids: CASSRTSTDTQYF. The CDR3 coding sequence is TGTGCCAGCAGCCGGACTAGCACAGATACGCAGTATTTT.

The J gene is TRBJ2-2, the V gene TRBV7-2, with D uncertain. The CDR3 contains 14 residues. Trimming stripped 7 bases from V and 6 bases from J, with 15 bases between. Germline CDR1 SGHTA, CDR2 FQGNSA. CDR3 nucleotides: TGTGCCAGCACCAAACAAACAGCGTCCGGGGAGCTGTTTTTT. It encodes CASTKQTASGELFF.

This clone turned up a few times. The chain uses TRBV12-5 and TRBJ2-7, with D possibly matching TRBD1 (6 bases). The V gene lost 5 bases and the J gene lost 1 base, with 18 bases spanning the gap. This CDR3 comprises 16 residues. Looked up from germline, CDR1 is LGHNT and CDR2 is FRNRAP. The CDR3, as DNA: TGTGCTAGTGGTCCCAACCGGACAGTTATGTCCTACGAGCAGTACTTC. Translating it yields CASGPNRTVMSYEQYF.

The chain is built from TRBV1 and TRBJ2-7. TRBV1 counts as a pseudogene. The CDR3 covers 14 residues. CDR3 in DNA: TGCACCAGCAGCCGGCCCGGCCACCCCTACGAGCAGTACTTC. Translation gives CTSSRPGHPYEQYF.

This chain uses TRBV30 with TRBJ2-2; 7 bases line up with TRBD2. V lost 2 bases to trimming and J lost 1 base; unmatched junction nucleotides: 4. From germline, CDR1 is GTSNPN and CDR2 SVGIG (reference sequence). This CDR3 has 15 amino acids. The CDR3 nucleotides are TGTGCCTGGAGTCGGGGGGTCCGGAACACCGGGGAGCTGTTTTTT. Its protein is CAWSRGVRNTGELFF.

The chain combines TRBV10-3 with TRBJ2-3; TRBD1 agrees at 9 bases. The germline CDR1 and CDR2 sequences are ENHRY and SYGVKD. This CDR3 has 17 amino acids. After removal of 10 bases from V and 2 bases from J, the junction contained 16 bases not matched to a gene. CDR3 sequence reads: CATTVDRTGVNTDTQYF. The CDR3 coding sequence is TGTGCCACCACGGTTGATAGGACAGGGGTGAACACAGATACGCAGTATTTT.

The J gene is TRBJ2-7, the V gene TRBV6-6; a possible D gene is TRBD1 (5 bases). V shed 5 bases and J shed 3 bases, with 14 bases lying between them. Germline-derived CDR1 and CDR2 are MNHNY and SVGAGI (reference sequence). The CDR3 has 14 residues. The CDR3 protein is CASSRWTRDYEQYF. CDR3 bases: TGTGCCAGCAGTCGCTGGACCAGGGACTACGAGCAGTACTTC.

This clone was counted a single time. V gene TRBV7-9 combines with J gene TRBJ1-2; D unresolved. V was pared by 1 base and J by 2 bases, with 17 bases between. The CDR3 length is 17 residues. The germline V gene encodes CDR1 SEHNR and CDR2 FQNEAQ (reference sequence). CDR3: CASSLGLIPGFNYGYTF. CDR3 sequence (DNA): TGTGCCAGCAGCTTAGGCCTCATTCCGGGCTTCAACTATGGCTACACCTTC.

J is TRBJ2-2 and V is TRBV10-3, with D unresolved. V gave up 6 bases and J gave up 7 bases, with 9 bases separating them. The CDR3 has 12 amino acids. CDR1 is ENHRY and CDR2 is SYGVKD in the germline V gene. The CDR3 loop is CAIRVRYGELFF. In DNA, the CDR3 is TGTGCCATCAGAGTCAGATACGGGGAGCTGTTTTTT.

This clone has just a few counts. The chain is built from TRBV5-1 and TRBJ2-5; 8 nucleotides agree with TRBD1. The CDR3 extends over 15 amino acids. Trimming removed 3 bases from V and 5 bases from J; junction bases left unmatched: 9. CDR1 SGHRS and CDR2 YFSETQ come from the germline V gene. DNA for the CDR3: TGCGCCAGCAGCTCCCAAGGGACAGGTCAGGAGACCCAGTACTTC. Protein: CASSSQGTGQETQYF.

Here the CDR3 DNA reads TGTGCCAGCAGTGAGCAGGGGGCTGACTATGGCTACACCTTC. Its translation: CASSEQGADYGYTF. The V gene is TRBV2, the J gene TRBJ1-2; 8 nucleotides agree with TRBD1. In germline, CDR1 is SNHLY, CDR2 FYNNEI. The CDR3 is 14 residues long. The J segment lost 3 bases and the V segment lost 3 bases, leaving 3 bases of the junction unmatched.

The chain joins TRBV9 to TRBJ2-1, with D perhaps TRBD1 (6 bases). CDR3 length equals 15 residues. Per germline, CDR1 SGDLS and CDR2 YYNGEE. V lost 1 base and J 2 bases, leaving 10 bases between the germline ends. The CDR3 DNA sequence: TGTGCCAGCAGCGTACGAGGGGACACCTACAATGAGCAGTTCTTC. Protein sequence: CASSVRGDTYNEQFF. The full variable domain, rest sourced from reference TRBV9 and TRBJ2-1, is DSGVTQTPKHLITATGQRVTLRCSPRSGDLSVYWYQQSLDQGLQFLIQYYNGEERAKGNILERFSAQQFPDLHSELNLSSLELGDSALYFCASSVRGDTYNEQFFGPGTRLTVL.

This chain links TRBV7-9 with TRBJ2-5; 9 bases are a match to TRBD2. The CDR3 runs to 15 residues. In germline, CDR1 is SEHNR, CDR2 FQNEAQ (reference sequence). V shed 5 bases, J shed 5 bases, and the junction held 9 bases outside the gene matches. CDR3 sequence (DNA): TGTGCCAGCAGCAAGACGCCCCTAGCGGGGGAGACCCAGTACTTC. This gives the protein CASSKTPLAGETQYF.

V usage is TRBV6-5 and J usage is TRBJ1-2, with D hard to call. V lost 6 bases and J 4 bases, leaving 18 bases between the germline ends. CDR3 size: 15 residues. Germline V gene sequence: CDR1 MNHEY, CDR2 SVGAGI. CDR3 loop: CASSQIGFWTYGYTF. In nucleotides, the CDR3 is TGTGCCAGCAGCCAAATAGGGTTCTGGACCTATGGCTACACCTTC.

This clone was seen once. The same CDR3 can be traced to other DNA sequences in this sample. The chain links TRBV9 to TRBJ2-2; D is perhaps TRBD2 (6 bases). With 2 bases removed from V and 4 bases from J, the gap between germline ends came to 12 bases. CDR1 is SGDLS, CDR2 YYNGEE, per germline. The CDR3 consists of 15 residues. CDR3 sequence reads: CASSVGGVGTGELFF. DNA for the CDR3: TGTGCCAGCAGCGTCGGAGGGGTCGGCACCGGGGAGCTGTTTTTT.

V and J are TRBV7-9 and TRBJ2-2, with D possibly matching TRBD1 (6 bases). This CDR3 is 15 amino acids long. CDR1 SEHNR and CDR2 FQNEAQ come from the germline V gene (reference sequence). Trimming removed 5 bases from V and 2 bases from J, with 12 bases in between. The CDR3 DNA follows: TGTGCCAGCAGCGATGGACAGATAAACACCGGGGAGCTGTTTTTT. It is translated as CASSDGQINTGELFF.